The rows below give T cell receptor beta chains drawn from one sample of a study of blood T cell repertoires in COVID-19. Libraries were prepared by immunoSEQ multiplex PCR; TCRdb keeps only in-frame clonotypes and omits some of them. The sample records approximately 500,000 clones, 75% to 90% being singletons. The sequencing sample was made of peripheral blood. The source of these receptors is a human donor in a cohort sampled during active COVID-19. Both conserved end residues are part of each CDR3. The D gene is left open where the match is weak.

v_call,d_call,cdr3_length,j_call,cdr3_aa,cdr3_nt
TRBV21-1,.,13,TRBJ2-4,CARLRFSKNIQYF,TGTGCCAGACTGCGGTTTTCCAAAAACATTCAGTACTTC
TRBV7-2,TRBD1,15,TRBJ1-4,CASSLAGTGGEKLFF,TGTGCCAGCAGCTTAGCTGGGACAGGGGGGGAAAAACTGTTTTTT
TRBV7-8,TRBD2,13,TRBJ2-7,CASSSGLDYEQYF,TGTGCCAGCAGCTCGGGACTAGACTACGAGCAGTACTTC
TRBV18,TRBD1,15,TRBJ1-3,CASSSGQVSGNTIYF,TGTGCCAGCTCTTCAGGACAGGTCTCTGGAAACACCATATATTTT
TRBV6-1,.,14,TRBJ1-5,CASSEQGSYQPQHF,TGTGCCAGCAGTGAACAGGGATCGTATCAGCCCCAGCATTTT
TRBV7-9,.,13,TRBJ1-2,CASSPEAGYGYTF,TGTGCCAGCAGCCCTGAGGCGGGGTATGGCTACACCTTC
TRBV19,.,13,TRBJ2-7,CASSIIGGYEQYF,TGTGCCAGTAGTATAATAGGGGGCTACGAGCAGTACTTC
TRBV27,TRBD2,15,TRBJ2-3,CASSSTSGSPHTQYF,TGTGCCAGCAGTTCGACTAGCGGGAGCCCCCATACGCAGTATTTT
TRBV28,.,16,TRBJ1-4,CASRLYPSAGGEKLFF,TGTGCCAGCAGGTTATATCCTTCGGCGGGAGGTGAAAAACTGTTTTTT
TRBV2,.,14,TRBJ2-5,CASSEGYDRETQYF,TGTGCCAGCAGTGAAGGCTATGACAGAGAGACCCAGTACTTC